This note documents a single TCR beta chain sequence. The antigen remains unidentified. What was amplified from RNA transcripts were TCR beta CDR3 regions. The TCR CDR3 was amplified in a first-round RT-PCR using the HTBI primer set. TCRdb processed the multiplex PCR reads anew with MiXCR; each CDR3 protein has one entry. The sample has approximately 620,000 distinct CDR3 sequences, roughly a sixth seen once. This sample was taken from a study of T cells in Graves' hyperthyroidism and ophthalmopathy. Study background: The initial diagnosis was the point when peripheral blood was collected, ahead of any treatment.

General study results and limits: The blood repertoire included most of the expanded thyroid clonotypes above 0.001.

Ophthalmopathy patients had moderate-to-severe active disease, CAS ≥3, NOSPECS ≥4, and disease duration under 3 months. Patients were excluded because of uncontrolled infection, other autoimmune disease, pregnancy or lactation. CDR1 is MNHNY and CDR2 is SVGAGI in the germline V gene (reference sequence). The V and J ends lost 2 bases and 1 base, in that order; junction bases with no gene match: 7. The CDR3 covers 17 residues. The TCR was taken from a woman aged 40 to 50 with Graves' ophthalmopathy. V and J are TRBV6-6 and TRBJ1-2, with 10 bases lining up with TRBD1. The sequencing input was blood. CDR3 sequence reads: CASSYRDRGLFNYGYTF. The DNA for the CDR3 is TGTGCCAGCAGTTACCGGGACAGGGGACTCTTTAACTATGGCTACACCTTC.